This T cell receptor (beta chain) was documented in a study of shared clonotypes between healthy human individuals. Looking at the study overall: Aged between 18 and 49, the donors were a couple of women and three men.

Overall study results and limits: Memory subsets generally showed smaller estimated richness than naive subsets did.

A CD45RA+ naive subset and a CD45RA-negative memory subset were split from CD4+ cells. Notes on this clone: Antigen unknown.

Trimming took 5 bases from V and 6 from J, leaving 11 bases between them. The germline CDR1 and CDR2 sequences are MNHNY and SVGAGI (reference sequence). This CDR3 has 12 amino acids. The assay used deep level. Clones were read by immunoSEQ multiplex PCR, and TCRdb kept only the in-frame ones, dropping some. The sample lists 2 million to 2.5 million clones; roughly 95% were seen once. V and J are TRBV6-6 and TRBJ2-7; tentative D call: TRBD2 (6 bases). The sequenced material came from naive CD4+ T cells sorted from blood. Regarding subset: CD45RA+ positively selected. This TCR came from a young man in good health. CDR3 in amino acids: CASSKQGGEQYF. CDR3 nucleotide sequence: TGTGCCAGCAGTAAGCAGGGAGGCGAGCAGTACTTC.